Each of the 30 T cell receptor beta chains below was sequenced from the same sample in a study of OX40 agonist ivuxolimab in advanced cancers. The table came from immunoSEQ multiplex PCR; TCRdb's copy has only in-frame clones and leaves some out. The sample holds roughly 81,000 clones, 94% seen once. The material sequenced was CD4+ or CD8+ T cells sorted from blood, taken in a trial of the OX40 agonist ivuxolimab. These receptors were collected from an adult with an advanced solid tumor such as melanoma, head and neck, liver or kidney cancer.

This chain uses TRBV18 with TRBJ1-2; 7 bases fit TRBD1. Trimming took 3 bases from V and 8 from J; bases not matched to a gene: 6. Germline values: CDR1 KGHSH, CDR2 LQKENI. The CDR3 is 13 amino acids. The CDR3 sequence: CASSPFDRAGYTF. CDR3 DNA: TGTGCCAGCTCACCTTTCGACAGGGCCGGCTACACCTTC.

CDR3 nucleotides: TGTGCCAGCAGCGTAGCGCGGGACCCGCCCGATACGCAGTATTTT. Its translation: CASSVARDPPDTQYF. The chain couples TRBV9 to TRBJ2-3, with TRBD2 as a possible D gene (6 bases). The CDR3 totals 15 residues. Trimming left V 0 bases short and J 6 bases short, with 14 bases between. Germline-derived CDR1 and CDR2 are SGDLS and YYNGEE.

The genes are TRBV6-6 and TRBJ2-1; D is possibly TRBD2 (6 bases). CDR1 is MNHNY and CDR2 is SVGAGI in the germline V gene (reference sequence). Trimming shortened V by 2 bases and J by 6 bases, and 8 bases separated the two germline ends. The CDR3 totals 13 residues. The CDR3 DNA is TGTGCCAGCAGTTACGGGACTCTCAATGAGCAGTTCTTC. This sequence encodes CASSYGTLNEQFF.

This clone was seen only a few times. The V and J genes are TRBV30 and TRBJ1-1; weak D call: TRBD1 (6 bases). CDR3 length equals 15 residues. Germline loops: CDR1 GTSNPN, CDR2 SVGIG (reference sequence). V dropped 0 bases and J dropped 6 bases, with 17 bases sitting between them. CDR3 sequence: CAWSVYRGKGAEAFF. The CDR3 DNA reads TGTGCCTGGAGTGTTTACCGGGGGAAGGGGGCTGAAGCTTTCTTT. Complete variable domain (other parts from reference TRBV30 and TRBJ1-1): SQTIHQWPATLVQPVGSPLSLECTVEGTSNPNLYWYRQAAGRGLQLLFYSVGIGQISSEVPQNLSASRPQDRQFILSSKKLLLSDSGFYLCAWSVYRGKGAEAFFGQGTRLTVV.

The V call is TRBV5-5, the J call TRBJ1-3; D unresolved. There are 15 residues in the CDR3. Germline values: CDR1 SGHKS, CDR2 YYEKEE (reference sequence). Trimming removed 4 bases from V and 0 bases from J, with 11 bases in between. As DNA, the CDR3 is TGTGCCAGCAGCCCCAGCGGATACTCTGGAAACACCATATATTTT. This sequence encodes CASSPSGYSGNTIYF.

The V gene is TRBV18, the J gene TRBJ2-1, with D hard to call. Germline CDR1 is KGHSH and CDR2 is LQKENI. Trimming pared 0 bases from V and 0 bases from J, leaving 12 bases between. This CDR3 has 17 amino acids. CDR3 sequence: CASSPPGQALSYNEQFF. The CDR3 DNA follows: TGTGCCAGCTCACCACCGGGCCAGGCACTCTCCTACAATGAGCAGTTCTTC.

The chain recombines TRBV9 with TRBJ2-6; 8 bases align to TRBD1. This CDR3 is built from 15 residues. CDR1 is SGDLS and CDR2 is YYNGEE in the germline V gene. J was trimmed by 7 bases and V by 4 bases; bases with no gene match: 7. The CDR3 spells CASSSRTGRANVLTF. CDR3 nucleotides: TGTGCCAGCAGCTCGAGGACAGGGAGAGCCAACGTCCTGACTTTC.

This chain uses TRBV7-9 with TRBJ2-7; D is tentatively TRBD1 or TRBD2 (5 bases each). Looked up from germline, CDR1 is SEHNR and CDR2 is FQNEAQ (reference sequence). This CDR3 region has 16 residues. V lost 2 bases and J lost 1, with 15 bases in between. The CDR3 nucleotides read TGTGCCAGCAGCTTACTCCCCAGGGACCCGTCCTACGAGCAGTACTTC. As protein: CASSLLPRDPSYEQYF.

The V gene is TRBV5-4, the J gene TRBJ2-7; D uncertain. The CDR3 sequence is 15 residues long. The germline V gene has CDR1 SGHNT and CDR2 YYREEE (reference sequence). Deletions cut 0 bases from V and 3 bases from J, with 13 bases between. The CDR3 loop is CASSLEGRELYEQYF. The CDR3 region has the DNA TGTGCCAGCAGCTTGGAGGGTAGGGAACTCTACGAGCAGTACTTC.

V usage is TRBV7-9 and J usage is TRBJ2-7; D not resolved. The CDR3 has 12 amino acids. The V end was cut by 5 bases, the J end by 2 bases, with 7 bases between. Germline V gives CDR1 SEHNR, CDR2 FQNEAQ (reference sequence). CDR3 DNA: TGTGCCAGCAGCCCTCTGGCCTACGAGCAGTACTTC. Translated: CASSPLAYEQYF.

The chain employs TRBV9 and TRBJ1-2; 7 bases align to TRBD1. This CDR3 is 13 amino acids long. Germline assignment: CDR1 SGDLS and CDR2 YYNGEE. After removal of 3 bases from V and 4 bases from J, the junction contained 3 bases not matched to a gene. The CDR3 nucleotides are TGTGCCAGCAGCGACGACAGGGTCTATGGCTACACCTTC. As protein: CASSDDRVYGYTF.

This chain uses TRBV29-1 with TRBJ2-5, with TRBD1 matching over 8 bases. The closer fit of TRBJ2-7 to the DNA end suggests the J call may be wrong. The CDR3 consists of 14 residues. CDR1 SQVTM and CDR2 ANQGSEA come from the germline V gene. The CDR3 here is CSVQWTGTIYEQYF. CDR3 DNA sequence: TGCAGCGTTCAATGGACAGGGACGATTTACGAGCAGTACTTC.

This sequence joins TRBV6-5 and TRBJ2-1; 8 positions match TRBD2. Germline assignment: CDR1 MNHEY and CDR2 SVGAGI. V shed 0 bases and J 10 bases; nucleotides not matched to a gene: 8. The CDR3 spans 15 residues. CDR3 DNA: TGTGCCAGCAGTTACTCGGCTAGCGGGCTCAGGGAGCAGTTCTTC. Protein product: CASSYSASGLREQFF.

V usage is TRBV11-2 and J usage is TRBJ2-3; 7 positions match TRBD2. V trimming: 7 bases; J trimming: 1 base; junction bases outside the gene matches: 5. This CDR3 has 14 amino acids. The germline CDR1 and CDR2 sequences are SGHAT and FQNNGV. CDR3 sequence: CASTRGVGTDTQYF. The DNA of the CDR3 is TGTGCCAGCACCCGGGGGGTGGGCACAGATACGCAGTATTTT. Supplemented by reference TRBV11-2 and TRBJ2-3, the full variable domain reads EAGVAQSPRYKIIEKRQSVAFWCNPISGHATLYWYQQILGQGPKLLIQFQNNGVVDDSQLPKDRFSAERLKGVDSTLKIQPAKLEDSAVYLCASTRGVGTDTQYFGPGTRLTVL.

The chain is built from TRBV4-1 and TRBJ2-7, with 7 bases matching TRBD1. Looked up from germline, CDR1 is MGHRA and CDR2 is YSYEKL. Trimming took 4 bases from V and 7 from J; bases not matched to a gene: 7. CDR3 length: 13 amino acids. The CDR3 sequence is CASSPQGQEEQYF. As DNA, the CDR3 is TGCGCCAGCAGCCCTCAAGGACAGGAAGAGCAGTACTTC.

This clone was counted a single time. The chain links TRBV7-8 to TRBJ2-1; D perhaps matches TRBD2 (6 bases). Trimming pared 1 base from V and 7 bases from J, leaving 23 bases between. Germline V gene lookup returns CDR1 SGHVS and CDR2 FQNEAQ. This CDR3 comprises 18 residues. Here the CDR3 DNA reads TGTGCCAGCAGCTTAGTACCTGTGGGCACTAGCCGGGTGAATGAGCAGTTCTTC. Amino acids: CASSLVPVGTSRVNEQFF. The complete variable domain, with remaining parts taken from reference TRBV7-8 and TRBJ2-1, reads GAGVSQSPRYKVAKRGQDVALRCDPISGHVSLFWYQQALGQGPEFLTYFQNEAQLDKSGLPSDRFFAERPEGSVSTLKIQRTQQEDSAVYLCASSLVPVGTSRVNEQFFGPGTRLTVL.

The V and J genes are TRBV6-6 and TRBJ1-4, with unresolved D. The V gene lost 6 bases and the J gene lost 8 bases, with 19 bases spanning the gap. The germline V gene encodes CDR1 MNHNY and CDR2 SVGAGI (reference sequence). CDR3 length: 15 residues. The CDR3 region is CASSALVGPREKLFF. CDR3 nucleotide sequence: TGTGCCAGCAGCGCCCTTGTCGGGCCCCGGGAAAAACTGTTTTTT.

The chain is built from TRBV4-3 and TRBJ2-3; TRBD2 is a possible D gene (5 bases). CDR1 and CDR2 (germline): LGHNA, YSLEER. CDR3 length equals 15 residues. Trimming stripped 0 bases from V and 6 bases from J, with 13 bases between. The DNA for the CDR3 is TGCGCCAGCAGCCAAGACCCACGGGCTAGCGATACGCAGTATTTT. The encoded protein is CASSQDPRASDTQYF.

V and J are TRBV2 and TRBJ2-7; D unresolved. The CDR3 loop spans 17 amino acids. Trimming stripped 1 base from V and 7 bases from J, with 23 bases between. Germline values: CDR1 SNHLY, CDR2 FYNNEI. DNA for the CDR3: TGTGCCAGCAGTGAAGGGCTAGTTGGGGTTCGGAAGGGAGAGCAGTACTTC. It codes for CASSEGLVGVRKGEQYF.

The V gene is TRBV7-2, the J gene TRBJ2-1; D possibly corresponds to TRBD2 (6 bases). Germline V lookup: CDR1 SGHTA, CDR2 FQGNSA. There are 15 residues in the CDR3. V shed 3 bases and J shed 0 bases, with 9 bases lying between them. CDR3 coding DNA: TGTGCCAGCAGCTTTGCGGGGAGCTCCTACAATGAGCAGTTCTTC. Amino acid sequence: CASSFAGSSYNEQFF.

The V call is TRBV5-5, the J call TRBJ1-5, with D possibly matching TRBD1 (5 bases). This CDR3 has 15 residues. The V gene lost 1 base and the J gene lost 2 bases, with 10 bases spanning the gap. CDR1 SGHKS and CDR2 YYEKEE come from the germline V gene (reference sequence). CDR3 in DNA: TGTGCCAGCAGCTTGAAGGGGATGCGCAATCAGCCCCAGCATTTT. It translates to CASSLKGMRNQPQHF.

This chain links TRBV6-6 with TRBJ2-3, with D hard to call. V lost 5 bases and J lost 5, with 5 bases in between. This CDR3 comprises 11 residues. Germline CDR1 MNHNY, CDR2 SVGAGI (reference sequence). CDR3 DNA: TGTGCCAGCAGTATAGTAGATACGCAGTATTTT. Amino acid sequence: CASSIVDTQYF.

This chain uses TRBV13 with TRBJ1-1; D gene ambiguous. Germline V lookup: CDR1 PRHDT, CDR2 FYEKMQ (reference sequence). This CDR3 region has 13 residues. V lost 8 bases, J lost 1 base, and 11 bases lay in between. The CDR3 nucleotides read TGTGCCAGCCGGCCATGGGGGAACACTGAAGCTTTCTTT. Translation gives CASRPWGNTEAFF.

V and J are TRBV6-5 and TRBJ2-3; unclear D gene. CDR1 and CDR2 from the germline V gene are MNHEY and SVGAGI. V lost 6 bases to trimming and J lost 1 base, with 11 bases between them. The CDR3 runs to 14 residues. The CDR3: CASSLQFGTDTQYF. The CDR3 bases are TGTGCCAGCAGCCTACAGTTCGGCACAGATACGCAGTATTTT.

The genes are TRBV7-9 and TRBJ1-6; D not resolved. Germline values: CDR1 SEHNR, CDR2 FQNEAQ (reference sequence). The CDR3 consists of 14 residues. V was trimmed by 0 bases and J by 7 bases, leaving 7 bases between them. CDR3 sequence: CASSLAIGNSPLHF. The CDR3 DNA reads TGTGCCAGCAGCTTAGCAATCGGGAATTCACCCCTCCACTTT. Based on the CDR3 plus reference TRBV7-9 and TRBJ1-6, the full variable domain is DTGVSQNPRHKITKRGQNVTFRCDPISEHNRLYWYRQTLGQGPEFLTYFQNEAQLEKSRLLSDRFSAERPKGSFSTLEIQRTEQGDSAMYLCASSLAIGNSPLHFGNGTRLTVT.

The sample holds one count of this clone. This sequence joins TRBV9 and TRBJ2-3; the match to TRBD2 covers 9 bases. Germline CDR1 reads SGDLS; CDR2 reads YYNGEE. CDR3 length: 19 residues. Trimming removed 0 bases from V and 0 bases from J; junction bases left unmatched: 11. CDR3 amino acids: CASSVGLAGSGTSTDTQYF. In DNA, the CDR3 is TGTGCCAGCAGCGTAGGGCTAGCGGGATCGGGTACAAGCACAGATACGCAGTATTTT.

The rearrangement links TRBV25-1 to TRBJ2-2; 9 bases are a match to TRBD2. The length of the CDR3 is 17 residues. CDR1 is MGHDK, CDR2 SYGVNS, per germline. After removal of 2 bases from V and 2 bases from J, the junction contained 6 bases not matched to a gene. CDR3 nucleotide sequence: TGTGCCAGCAGTGAAGTAGCGGGAGTGATCAACACCGGGGAGCTGTTTTTT. Its translation: CASSEVAGVINTGELFF.

This chain joins TRBV11-2 and TRBJ2-7, with 14 bases matching TRBD2. The CDR3 totals 15 residues. Unmatched junction bases numbered 7, after V lost 5 bases and J lost 7 bases. Per the germline V gene, CDR1 is SGHAT and CDR2 is FQNNGV. DNA for the CDR3: TGTGCCAGCAGCCTGACTAGCGGGAGGGCGGGGGAGCAGTACTTC. Translating gives CASSLTSGRAGEQYF. The complete variable domain, with remaining parts taken from reference TRBV11-2 and TRBJ2-7, reads EAGVAQSPRYKIIEKRQSVAFWCNPISGHATLYWYQQILGQGPKLLIQFQNNGVVDDSQLPKDRFSAERLKGVDSTLKIQPAKLEDSAVYLCASSLTSGRAGEQYFGPGTRLTVT.

The chain combines TRBV18 with TRBJ2-2; 14 bases are shared with TRBD2. Germline V lookup: CDR1 KGHSH, CDR2 LQKENI. Trimming cost V 5 bases and J 5 bases; bases outside gene matches: 10. CDR3 size: 18 residues. The CDR3 is CASSRLAGGPSATGELFF. For the CDR3, the DNA is TGTGCCAGCTCAAGACTAGCGGGAGGGCCCTCGGCTACCGGGGAGCTGTTTTTT. Full variable domain (outside the CDR3, taken from reference TRBV18 and TRBJ2-2): NAGVMQNPRHLVRRRGQEARLRCSPMKGHSHVYWYRQLPEEGLKFMVYLQKENIIDESGMPKERFSAEFPKEGPSILRIQQVVRGDSAAYFCASSRLAGGPSATGELFFGEGSRLTVL.

The chain uses TRBV2 and TRBJ1-2, with D uncertain. Germline-derived CDR1 and CDR2 are SNHLY and FYNNEI. The CDR3 spans 14 residues. The V end lost 2 bases, the J end lost 2 bases, and 9 bases lay between the germline ends. In nucleotides, the CDR3 is TGTGCCAGCAGTGAATGGCCAGGCAACTATGGCTACACCTTC. It codes for CASSEWPGNYGYTF. The complete variable domain, with remaining parts taken from reference TRBV2 and TRBJ1-2, reads EPEVTQTPSHQVTQMGQEVILRCVPISNHLYFYWYRQILGQKVEFLVSFYNNEISEKSEIFDDQFSVERPDGSNFTLKIRSTKLEDSAMYFCASSEWPGNYGYTFGSGTRLTVV.